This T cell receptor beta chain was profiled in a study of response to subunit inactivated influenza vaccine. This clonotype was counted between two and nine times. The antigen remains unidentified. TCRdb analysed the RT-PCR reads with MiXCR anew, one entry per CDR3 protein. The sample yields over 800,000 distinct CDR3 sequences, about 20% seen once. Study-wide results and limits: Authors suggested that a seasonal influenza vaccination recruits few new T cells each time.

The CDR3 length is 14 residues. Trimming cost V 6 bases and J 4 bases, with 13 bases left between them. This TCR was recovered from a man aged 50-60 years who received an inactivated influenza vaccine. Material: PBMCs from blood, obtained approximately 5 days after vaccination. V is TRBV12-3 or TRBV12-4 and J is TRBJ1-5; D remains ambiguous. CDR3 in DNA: TGTGCCAGCAGCCGCCTTAGGGAAAATCAGCCCCAGCATTTT. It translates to CASSRLRENQPQHF.